This section outlines one TCR beta chain sequence together with its context. Its antigen is not identified. The entry originates in a study of HIV-infected patients and healthy controls. Study in general: Total CDR3 counts per chain did not differ significantly between patients and controls. Findings and limits, study-wide: HIV-associated CDR3 frequencies dropped significantly during therapy; CMV-associated ones, mostly rising, changed nonsignificantly. About 13 weeks of therapy was arguably too brief to observe immune reconstitution in treated samples. CDR3 sharing between individuals was lower in HIV-infected patients than in healthy controls.

Germline assignment: CDR1 LNHNV and CDR2 YYDKDF (reference sequence). The CDR3 length is 17 residues. The junction had 7 bases not matched to a gene; V was cut back by 0 bases and J by 4 bases. Follow-up blood was drawn about 14 weeks, roughly three months, after antiretroviral therapy began. No cell fractionation was done, so the repertoire covers all unsorted peripheral blood T cells. cDNA was made from 500 ng RNA using alpha and beta constant primers. Using multiplexing indices, alpha and beta chain libraries were generated apart by chain-specific third strand synthesis. In TCRdb, the 5' RACE reads were re-called with MiXCR into one record per CDR3 protein. The data show some 6,100 distinct CDR3 sequences, roughly 7% seen once.

The V gene is TRBV15, the J gene TRBJ2-2; 8 nucleotides agree with TRBD1. The sample consisted of blood, taken during antiretroviral therapy. The receptor was derived from an adult with HIV infection. CDR3 sequence: CATSRDVGQEVTGELFF. The CDR3 region has the DNA TGTGCCACCAGCAGAGATGTGGGACAGGAGGTCACCGGGGAGCTGTTTTTT.